This TCR beta chain emerged from a study of blood T cell repertoires in COVID-19 (dated by TCRdb to the early 2020s). Concerning the study at large: Samples from collaborators originated in the United States, Italy and Spain and spanned both the acute and convalescent phases of COVID-19. The material from the prospective study consisted of cDNA or gDNA derived from T cells, B-cell-depleted T cells, or PBMCs. Deeply sampled blood TCRbeta repertoires from subjects exposed to, actively infected with, or recovered from COVID-19 were included in the dataset. The repertoires were released in a freely available public database meant as a resource for research on the immune response to SARS-CoV-2. The samples were drawn from the first 160 participants of the ongoing ImmuneRACE study and from some 1,300 subjects provided by 6 global collaborators. The sample metadata nearly always contained a de-identified subject ID, COVID-19 status, age in years and sex. Where available, HLA class I and class II types were obtained from metadata supplied by the sample provider rather than from assay-based typing. What the study reported, not specific to this receptor: The amount of clinical and demographic metadata varied by source and participant and was provided uncurated.

CDR1 SQVTM and CDR2 ANQGSEA were looked up in the germline V gene. Unmatched junction bases come to 7, with V trimmed by 2 bases and J by 4 bases. Its CDR3 holds 15 amino acids, cysteine through phenylalanine. This entry keeps only the CDR3 DNA: 45 bases, framed from base 1. Collaborating institutions collected whole blood in K2EDTA tubes following their own protocols. For TCRbeta analysis, collaborators shipped samples as frozen whole blood, isolated PBMCs, or DNA extracted from either of those sample types. The immunoSEQ Assay, a bias-controlled multiplex PCR, was used to amplify TCRbeta CDR3 regions from genomic DNA. In the authors' own workflow: The number of nucleated cells in each sample was estimated by amplification of reference gene primers within the assay. To quantify the absolute abundance of each unique TCRbeta CDR3 rearrangement, sequence reads were collapsed and filtered. Productive Simpson clonality was computed per sample as the square root of Simpson's diversity index over productive rearrangements. What TCRdb holds here is the immuneACCESS table cut down to in-frame rearrangements. Part of the clones is not present; checked against another copy, under half of the missing clones reflect an unresolved V gene, and the others are unexplained. V and J calls and clone size come straight from that table; D and trimming were deduced from the DNA. This sample comprises 45,000 to 75,000 clones, about 91% of them detected only once. Approximately 4.3% of the sample is in the top ten clones.

Comments on this clone: No cognate antigen has been identified for it. Per-nucleotide qualities are absent, and no much larger clonotype sits a single base away.

The chain uses TRBV29-1 and TRBJ2-1; 8 central bases correspond to TRBD1. Sequencing was carried out using peripheral blood. This TCR was recovered from a man in his 60s with acute or convalescent COVID-19. The DNA sequence is as follows: TGCAGCGTTGAATCCGGGACAGGCTATTACAATGAGCAGTTCTTC. It specifies CSVESGTGYYNEQFF.